This T cell receptor beta chain came from a study of PD-1 blockade in mismatch repair-deficient tumors. Assay: immunoSEQ multiplex PCR; the TCRdb copy retains only in-frame clones and omits some. The sample consists of 35,000 or so clones, more than 75% of them appearing once. From germline, CDR1 is SNHLY and CDR2 FYNNEI. This CDR3 spans 11 amino acids. V lost 6 bases to trimming and J lost 6 bases, with 7 bases between them. Points from the study as a whole: Tumor-resident clones, often undetectable pretreatment in blood, expanded then contracted after pembrolizumab.

This clone has just one count. As yet, its antigen is unknown. The sequence derives from an adult with mismatch repair-deficient cancer. The chain is built from TRBV2 and TRBJ2-3, with TRBD2 as a possible D gene (6 bases). Sequences were derived from peripheral blood, sampled 75 to 85 weeks after starting pembrolizumab. This chain's CDR3 is CASRRDDTQYF. The CDR3 nucleotides read TGTGCCAGCAGGCGGGACGATACGCAGTATTTT.